What follows describes a single TCR beta chain. The CDR3 consists of 15 residues. Per germline, CDR1 SGHVS and CDR2 FQNEAQ. The ends were cut back, 5 bases at V and 2 bases at J, with 13 bases in the middle. Treatment reported: 15 to 20 received Ad26.COV2.S at low or high dose, single or two shots; about 5 received placebo; per-sample allocation not given. Day 63 after the first vaccine or placebo injection was the time point for sampling. The data were obtained in a study of Ad26.COV2.S vaccination and SARS-CoV-2 variants. Assay used: immunoSEQ multiplex PCR; TCRdb lists only in-frame clones, some missing. The repertoire includes more than 250,000 clones, 87% of them detected once, and roughly 3.5% sits in the top ten.

This chain uses TRBV7-8 with TRBJ2-1; D is ambiguous. Sequenced material: peripheral blood, taken in a trial of Ad26.COV2.S vaccine versus placebo. The source of this sequence is a person aged 18-60 years who received the Ad26.COV2.S COVID-19 vaccine or a placebo. The CDR3 loop reads CASSDPRITYNEQFF. CDR3 sequence (DNA): TGTGCCAGCAGCGACCCACGAATAACCTACAATGAGCAGTTCTTC.